Below, 27 T cell receptor beta chains from the same sample are listed, as sequenced in a study of T cells in women clearing cervical HPV infection. This table comes from immunoSEQ multiplex PCR, and its TCRdb copy is limited to in-frame clones, with some not included. The record lists under 50,000 clones, of which the ten most abundant hold approximately 0.98%. The specimen was blood buffy coat. The receptors stem from a woman aged 18 to 69 with a cervical HPV16 infection that either progressed to CIN3+ or cleared (not recorded which).

About this clone: Coverage ceases 3 residues before the CDR3 finishes, and the germline J gene fills in the end. The V gene is TRBV6-1, the J gene TRBJ2-3, with 10 bases fitting TRBD2. Germline V gene sequence: CDR1 MNHNS, CDR2 SASEGT. CDR3 size: 18 residues. The CDR3 reads CASSEGFRLAGPKGTQYF. The sequenced part of the CDR3 DNA is TGTGCCAGCAGTGAAGGGTTTCGACTAGCGGGTCCAAAGGGGACG.

Comments on this clone: The read falls 3 residues short of the CDR3 end, and the missing part is taken from the germline J gene. This chain connects TRBV19 to TRBJ2-2, with D uncertain. CDR3 length equals 15 residues. Germline CDR1 is LNHDA and CDR2 is SQIVND (reference sequence). The part of the CDR3 DNA that was read is TGTGCCAGTACGACGGTGGGCTCCTATAATTCACCG. Translating gives CASTTVGSYNSP. The full CDR3 reads CASTTVGSYNSPLFF.

Details on this clone: Read coverage stops 3 residues before the CDR3 terminus; the germline J gene supplies the remainder. The gene calls are TRBV14 and TRBJ2-2, with D possibly being TRBD1 (5 bases). Germline V gene sequence: CDR1 SGHDN, CDR2 FVKESK. The CDR3 sequence is 16 residues long. Incomplete CDR3 DNA: TGTGCCAGCAGCCAAGTAACCGGGCCTGGGGCCAACGTG. It translates to CASSQVTGPGANV. From start to end, the CDR3 is CASSQVTGPGANVLFF.

The chain's CDR3 is CASSSPDRVSGELFF. The covered CDR3 bases are TGTGCCAGCAGCTCCCCCGACAGGGTGAGCGGGGAG. The chain links TRBV5-4 to TRBJ2-2, with 7 nucleotides matching TRBD1. The CDR3 end lies 3 residues beyond the end of the read and is filled in from the germline J gene. V lost 3 bases to trimming and J lost 7 bases; unmatched junction nucleotides: 9. CDR3 length: 15 residues. Germline V lookup: CDR1 SGHNT, CDR2 YYREEE (reference sequence).

Concerning this clone itself: The sequenced fragment ends 3 residues before the CDR3 boundary, so the rest is inferred from the germline J gene. This chain links TRBV29-1 with TRBJ2-3; a possible D gene is TRBD2 (6 bases). This CDR3 has 15 amino acids. Germline V gives CDR1 SQVTM, CDR2 ANQGSEA. Trimming removed 5 bases at V and 3 bases at J, with 18 bases between. CDR3 residues: CSVRYREWTTDTQYF. The covered CDR3 bases are TGCAGCGTTAGATATCGGGAGTGGACAACAGATACG.

With respect to this clone: Sequence at one end of the junction differs from germline and may be a read error. The read comes to an end 3 residues before the CDR3 does, leaving the germline J gene to fill in the end. The gene calls are TRBV5-5 and TRBJ1-1; 8 nucleotides line up with TRBD1. The germline V gene has CDR1 SGHKS and CDR2 YYEKEE (reference sequence). CDR3 length: 15 residues. CDR3 region: CASSLAGGLNAEAFF. CDR3 bases read: TGTGCCAGCAGCTTGGCAGGGGGCTTGAACGCTGAA. Full variable domain (remainder filled in from reference TRBV5-5 and TRBJ1-1): DAGVTQSPTHLIKTRGQQVTLRCSPISGHKSVSWYQQVLGQGPQFIFQYYEKEERGRGNFPDRFSARQFPNYSSELNVNALLLGDSALYLCASSLAGGLNAEAFFGQGTRLTVV.

Turning to this clone: Sequencing ends 3 residues short of the CDR3 end; the germline J gene provides the rest. This chain connects TRBV12-3 or TRBV12-4 to TRBJ1-5; D perhaps matches TRBD1 (6 bases). The CDR3 is 13 amino acids. The germline V and J ends were trimmed by 6 bases and 7 bases, with 13 bases remaining between them. The DNA read from the CDR3 is TGTGCCAGCAGCTACAGGGAGGACCAGCCC. This gives the protein CASSYREDQP. The full CDR3 protein is CASSYREDQPQHF.

As concerns this clone: The CDR3 is cut off 3 residues early in the read; its end comes from the germline J gene. The chain combines TRBV30 with TRBJ1-1, with a weak D call TRBD1 (6 bases). CDR1 is GTSNPN, CDR2 SVGIG, per germline (reference sequence). The CDR3 has 12 residues. The CDR3 region is CASKSPQGRAFF. The sequenced part of the CDR3 DNA is TGTGCCTCAAAATCCCCTCAGGGGAGA.

Comment on this clone: The sequenced fragment ends 3 residues before the CDR3 boundary, so the rest is inferred from the germline J gene. The chain links TRBV20-1 to TRBJ1-5; D remains ambiguous. V gave up 3 bases and J gave up 1 base, with 16 bases separating them. The CDR3 contains 16 residues. CDR1 is DFQATT, CDR2 SNEGSKA, per germline (reference sequence). The CDR3 DNA, read in part, is TGCAGTGCTAGGCGGGCGGGGAGATCGAGCAATCAGCCC. It yields the protein CSARRAGRSSNQP. The whole CDR3 protein reads CSARRAGRSSNQPQHF.

Comments on this clone: Relative to the germline gene, one junction end is altered; a read error may explain this. The read terminates 3 residues before the CDR3 end, so the remaining end is supplied by the germline J gene. J is TRBJ1-6 and V is TRBV5-1; D possibly corresponds to TRBD1 (5 bases). The CDR3 consists of 14 residues. Germline-derived CDR1 and CDR2 are SGHRS and YFSETQ. The CDR3 bases that were read are TGCGCCAGCAGCTTGGGCGGGGGTAATTCGCCC. This translates into CASSLGGGNSP. The whole CDR3 is CASSLGGGNSPLHF.

About this clone: The observed sequence ends 3 residues before the CDR3 terminus, with the missing tail filled in from the germline J gene. The rearrangement uses TRBV5-4 and TRBJ2-3, with D perhaps TRBD2 (5 bases). The V and J ends lost 2 bases and 3 bases respectively, with 16 bases between them. Germline lookup yields CDR1 SGHNT and CDR2 YYREEE (reference sequence). The CDR3 covers 16 residues. The CDR3 loop reads CASSLFPDWRTDTQYF. The CDR3 bases that were read are TGTGCCAGCAGCTTATTCCCGGACTGGCGGACAGATACG.

Details on this clone: The read gets to within 3 residues of the CDR3 end, and the germline J gene fills in the rest. The chain has TRBV19 and TRBJ1-2; a weak D match, TRBD1 (6 bases). Germline lookup yields CDR1 LNHDA and CDR2 SQIVND (reference sequence). The CDR3 runs to 14 residues. CDR3: CASDDRTNTDTYTF. The DNA read from the CDR3 is TGTGCCAGTGACGACAGGACAAACACAGATACC.

Worth noting for this clone: The read halts 3 residues ahead of the CDR3 end, with the missing end drawn from the germline J gene. The V call is TRBV6-1, the J call TRBJ1-2; possible D gene TRBD1, 5 bases. The germline V gene encodes CDR1 MNHNS and CDR2 SASEGT. CDR3 length: 14 residues. The CDR3 sequence: CASSKGTSGYTYTF. CDR3 bases read: TGTGCCAGCAGTAAAGGGACTAGCGGATATACC.

As concerns this clone: With the read ending 3 residues before the CDR3 end, the germline J gene is used to fill in that end. The chain couples TRBV20-1 to TRBJ1-1; D is possibly TRBD1 (5 bases). The germline V and J ends were trimmed by 3 bases and 3 bases, with 14 bases remaining between them. This CDR3 comprises 14 residues. In germline, CDR1 is DFQATT, CDR2 SNEGSKA (reference sequence). The part of the CDR3 DNA that was read is TGCAGTGCTAGTCCGCCCAGGGAGCACACTGAA. Its translation is CSASPPREHTE. The whole CDR3 reads CSASPPREHTEAFF.

About this clone itself: Read sequence stops 3 residues before the CDR3 end, and the germline J gene provides the missing end. The rearrangement joins TRBV7-6 to TRBJ1-2, with a tentative D call TRBD1 (5 bases). The germline V gene encodes CDR1 SGHVS and CDR2 FNYEAQ. The CDR3 spans 13 residues. Here the CDR3 reads CASSGARTDTYTF. The part of the CDR3 DNA that was read is TGTGCCAGCAGCGGGGCTCGCACAGATACC.

Worth noting for this clone: The CDR3 goes on 3 residues after the read ends, and that part is filled in from the germline J gene. The chain employs TRBV4-1 and TRBJ2-3, with 7 positions matching TRBD2. V lost 9 bases, J lost 4 bases, and 13 bases stayed unmatched. Germline lookup yields CDR1 MGHRA and CDR2 YSYEKL. CDR3 length equals 15 residues. The CDR3 here is CASQLEGLTPDTQYF. The CDR3 DNA, read in part, is TGCGCCAGTCAACTAGAGGGACTAACACCAGATACG.

Comments on this clone: From the germline J gene comes the end of the CDR3, since the read stops 3 residues before it. V and J are TRBV7-2 and TRBJ1-1; D remains ambiguous. The CDR3 contains 13 residues. Trimming stripped 4 bases from V and 1 base from J, with 7 bases between. From germline, CDR1 is SGHTA and CDR2 FQGNSA. The sequenced part of the CDR3 DNA is TGTGCCAGCAGCTCTCCCGGGAACACTGAA. It specifies CASSSPGNTE. Given in full, the CDR3 is CASSSPGNTEAFF.

As concerns this clone: The read terminates 3 residues ahead of where the CDR3 ends, so the germline J gene completes it. The V and J genes are TRBV5-4 and TRBJ1-3; TRBD1 is a possible D gene (5 bases). Between the trimmed V and J ends, which lost 4 bases and 0 bases, there was a span of 14 bases. This CDR3 is built from 16 residues. Germline values: CDR1 SGHNT, CDR2 YYREEE (reference sequence). The part of the CDR3 DNA that was read is TGTGCCAGCAGCAGGGCGGGGCCTGGCTCTGGAAACACC. Translation gives CASSRAGPGSGNT. The entire CDR3 is CASSRAGPGSGNTIYF.

Details on this clone: From the germline J gene comes the end of the CDR3, since the read stops 3 residues before it. This rearrangement joins TRBV29-1 to TRBJ1-2; D not certain. The CDR3 contains 14 residues. From germline, CDR1 is SQVTM and CDR2 ANQGSEA. The chain's CDR3 is CSVGLTVAGGDYTF. CDR3 bases read: TGCAGCGTTGGGTTGACCGTAGCCGGCGGCGAC.

For this clone: The CDR3 end is not reached by the read, which stops 3 residues before it; the germline J gene fills it in. The chain recombines TRBV2 with TRBJ1-4, with D maybe TRBD1 (5 bases). The CDR3 runs 14 residues. The V gene's germline CDR1 is SNHLY and CDR2 FYNNEI. The CDR3 sequence: CASLGRGNNSPLFF. The sequenced CDR3 bases are TGTGCCAGCTTAGGGCGGGGGAATAATTCACCA.

Of note for this clone: The sequenced fragment ends 3 residues before the CDR3 boundary, so the rest is inferred from the germline J gene. The V call is TRBV19, the J call TRBJ1-2; the D gene is possibly TRBD1 (5 bases). CDR3 size: 13 residues. The germline CDR1 and CDR2 sequences are LNHDA and SQIVND (reference sequence). The ends were cut back, 11 bases at V and 4 bases at J, with 17 bases in the middle. This CDR3 is CAAGSNWGYGYTF. CDR3 bases read: TGTGCCGCAGGGTCAAATTGGGGCTATGGC.

Concerning this clone: The read comes to an end 3 residues before the CDR3 does, leaving the germline J gene to fill in the end. The chain combines TRBV19 with TRBJ2-1, with 8 bases aligning to TRBD1. Germline CDR1 LNHDA, CDR2 SQIVND (reference sequence). The CDR3 length is 15 residues. J lost 7 bases, V lost 8 bases, and 13 bases had no gene match. The CDR3 sequence is CASSLDRGGGNEQFF. The sequenced CDR3 bases are TGTGCCAGTTCCCTCGACAGGGGTGGTGGGAATGAG.

A note on this clone: The CDR3 end lies 3 residues beyond the end of the read and is filled in from the germline J gene. This chain links TRBV7-7 with TRBJ2-1, with 10 positions matching TRBD1. The junction had 10 bases not matched to a gene; V was cut back by 5 bases and J by 9 bases. The CDR3 totals 15 residues. Germline loops: CDR1 SSHAT, CDR2 FNYEAQ (reference sequence). CDR3 DNA (partial): TGTGCCAGCAGCCCCAGGACAGGGGGGAATGGTGAG. Translation gives CASSPRTGGNGE. In full, the CDR3 is CASSPRTGGNGEQFF.

To note about this clone: From the germline J gene comes the end of the CDR3, since the read stops 3 residues before it. The V and J genes are TRBV13 and TRBJ2-1; a possible D gene is TRBD2 (6 bases). Germline assignment: CDR1 PRHDT and CDR2 FYEKMQ (reference sequence). This CDR3 spans 15 amino acids. Trimming pared 2 bases from V and 1 base from J, leaving 9 bases between. Incomplete CDR3 DNA: TGTGCCAGCAGCTTAACCGCGGGGTCCTACAATGAG. It yields the protein CASSLTAGSYNE. The entire CDR3 reads CASSLTAGSYNEQFF.

Worth noting for this clone: Coverage ceases 3 residues before the CDR3 finishes, and the germline J gene fills in the end. J is TRBJ1-1 and V is TRBV5-6; D is uncertain. Germline loops: CDR1 SGHDT, CDR2 YYEEEE. V lost 5 bases to trimming and J lost 4 bases, with 15 bases between them. This CDR3 contains 14 residues. CDR3 bases read: TGTGCCAGCAGGACCACGGGGATGGGCACTGAA. Encoded protein: CASRTTGMGTE. The full CDR3 protein is CASRTTGMGTEAFF.

About this clone: Sequencing ends 3 residues short of the CDR3 end; the germline J gene provides the rest. The rearrangement joins TRBV7-9 to TRBJ1-1; 8 nucleotides agree with TRBD1. Germline CDR1 SEHNR, CDR2 FQNEAQ (reference sequence). This CDR3 has 14 residues. The CDR3 loop reads CASSRSGGRETAFF. Partial CDR3 DNA: TGTGCCAGCAGCAGATCAGGGGGCAGAGAGACA.

The CDR3 DNA, read in part, is TGTGCCAGCATCCCCCGGGGTGCCGGCACAGATACG. Protein product: CASIPRGAGTDT. The CDR3, in full, reads CASIPRGAGTDTQYF. The chain recombines TRBV6-2 or TRBV6-3 with TRBJ2-3; tentative D call: TRBD2 (5 bases). The read halts 3 residues ahead of the CDR3 end, with the missing end drawn from the germline J gene. The germline V gene has CDR1 MNHEY and CDR2 SVGEGT. The CDR3 sequence is 15 residues long. The V end was cut by 7 bases, the J end by 1 base, with 15 bases between.